The 8 T cell receptor beta chains reported below all come from one sample, sequenced in a study of T cell responses to AZD1222 COVID-19 vaccine. Sequencing used immunoSEQ multiplex PCR; TCRdb keeps in-frame clones, though not all of them. The data show about 140,000 clones, roughly 90% seen once. Sequenced material: peripheral blood, taken on day 0 of AZD1222 vaccination. The receptor source for this set is an adult in good health.

CDR3 nucleotides: TGTGCCAGCAGCGCATACAGGGGCGGGTGTGGCTACACCTTC. It yields the protein CASSAYRGGCGYTF. This chain joins TRBV21-1 and TRBJ1-2; the listed D gene, TRBD1, was not tested against the DNA. TRBV21-1 is shown as a pseudogene. This CDR3 has 14 amino acids.

The chain is built from TRBV3-1 (or the pseudogene TRBV3-2) and TRBJ2-1; TRBD2 matches at 10 bases. This CDR3 spans 18 amino acids. The junction had 16 bases not matched to a gene; V was cut back by 4 bases and J by 7 bases. Germline lookup yields CDR1 LGHDT and CDR2 YNNKEL (reference sequence). CDR3 DNA sequence: TGTGCCAGCAGCCGCCAGAGACTAGCGGGCGGGGCGGGGAATGAGCAGTTCTTC. This codes for CASSRQRLAGGAGNEQFF.

This chain connects TRBV2 to TRBJ1-6; possibly TRBD1 for D (5 bases). V was clipped by 9 bases and J by 7 bases, with 10 bases between them. The CDR3 extends over 12 amino acids. CDR1 and CDR2 (germline): SNHLY, FYNNEI. The CDR3 sequence: CARGTGNSPLHF. CDR3 DNA: TGTGCCAGGGGGACGGGCAATTCACCCCTCCACTTT.

The chain carries TRBV4-2 and TRBJ1-6; 7 nucleotides line up with TRBD1. Germline V CDR1 and CDR2: LGHNA, YNFKEQ. This CDR3 spans 18 amino acids. Germline trimming cut 1 base from V and 0 bases from J; bases unmatched to any gene: 6. CDR3 region: CASSQGDSSSSYNSPLHF. CDR3 bases: TGTGCCAGCAGCCAAGGGGACAGCAGTAGCTCCTATAATTCACCCCTCCACTTT.

The chain recombines TRBV3-1 (or the pseudogene TRBV3-2) with TRBJ2-2, with 7 bases aligning to TRBD2. V lost 6 bases, J lost 0 bases, and 7 bases stayed unmatched. The CDR3 runs 16 residues. In germline, CDR1 is LGHDT, CDR2 YNNKEL (reference sequence). The CDR3 bases are TGTGCCAGCAGTCCTCCGGGACTAACGAACACCGGGGAGCTGTTTTTT. Its translation: CASSPPGLTNTGELFF.

The J gene is TRBJ2-3, the V gene TRBV2; 7 bases agree with TRBD2. Trimming removed 0 bases from V and 5 bases from J; junction bases left unmatched: 5. Germline V lookup: CDR1 SNHLY, CDR2 FYNNEI. The CDR3 is made up of 15 amino acids. CDR3 amino acids: CASSEARGRQDTQYF. As DNA, the CDR3 is TGTGCCAGCAGTGAAGCGCGCGGGAGACAAGATACGCAGTATTTT.

The gene calls are TRBV10-3 and TRBJ1-1, with D tentatively TRBD1 (5 bases). The CDR3 totals 12 residues. Germline assignment: CDR1 ENHRY and CDR2 SYGVKD. Trimming removed 7 bases at V and 5 bases at J, with 11 bases between. CDR3 sequence (DNA): TGTGCCATCATGGGGGGAGGGACTGAAGCTTTCTTT. It encodes CAIMGGGTEAFF.

The rearrangement joins TRBV9 to TRBJ1-4; D not certain. The CDR3 totals 12 residues. V lost 4 bases, J lost 7 bases, and 8 bases lay in between. Germline CDR1 and CDR2: SGDLS and YYNGEE. The chain's CDR3 is CASSPEGEKLFF. CDR3 DNA: TGTGCCAGCAGCCCAGAAGGTGAAAAACTGTTTTTT.